This TCR beta chain appears in the sequencing data of a study of blood T cell repertoires in COVID-19 (dated by TCRdb to the early 2020s). In the study overall: Collaborator samples came from the United States, Italy and Spain and covered acute and convalescent phases of COVID-19. Samples came from the ongoing ImmuneRACE study (first 160 participants) plus 1,254 subjects from 6 global collaborators. The material from the prospective study consisted of cDNA or gDNA derived from T cells, B-cell-depleted T cells, or PBMCs. Where available, HLA class I and class II types were taken from metadata supplied by the sample provider and were not determined by assay-based typing. Nearly every sample came with metadata listing a de-identified subject ID, COVID-19 status, age in years and sex. The repertoires were released in a freely available public database intended as a resource for research on the immune response to SARS-CoV-2. Subjects who had been exposed to COVID-19, were actively infected with it, or had recovered from it provided the deeply sampled blood TCRbeta repertoires that made up the dataset.

In the prospective study, participants were roughly 18 to 100 years old, resided in 25 or so geographic areas of the United States, and were enrolled through a virtual design. In the prospective study, cohorts were assigned on the basis of participant-reported clinical history obtained from a screening survey and a study questionnaire. ImmuneRACE Cohort 3 recovered participants were defined by two consecutive negative NP/OP PCR tests, healthcare professional clearance, or symptom resolution. In the prospective study, whole blood, serum and a nasopharyngeal or oropharyngeal swab were collected from each participant by mobile phlebotomists. Prospective study participants could optionally give additional blood draws and questionnaires over an approximately two-month period. Blood samples from the prospective study were shipped frozen or at room temperature prior to DNA extraction. Compared with germline, V lacks 6 bases and J lacks 2 bases; bases without a gene match: 1. CDR3 length: 14 amino acids, cysteine to phenylalanine. The DNA shown is the 42-base CDR3, in frame from base 1. The germline V gene yields SGHDN for CDR1 and FVKESK for CDR2.

Summary of the overall study and its limitations: The amount of clinical and demographic metadata varied by source and participant and was provided uncurated.

The immunoSEQ Assay, a bias-controlled multiplex PCR, was used to amplify TCRbeta CDR3 regions from genomic DNA. Turning to the authors' computational methods: The number of nucleated cells in each sample was estimated by amplification of reference gene primers within the assay. Sequence reads were collapsed and filtered to measure the absolute abundance of every unique TCRbeta CDR3 rearrangement. Productive Simpson clonality was computed per sample as the square root of Simpson's diversity index over productive rearrangements. In its TCRdb copy, this immuneACCESS table keeps in-frame sequences only and misses some clones. Where compared with another copy, unresolved V genes explain less than half of these, and the others have no known cause. V and J calls and clone size come straight from that table; D and trimming were deduced from the DNA. This sample comprises over 150,000 clones, more than 70% of them detected only once. The ten largest clones capture about 6.3% of the sample.

Points on this clone: The antigen it binds to is not known. Base qualities are missing; no much larger clone stands one base away.

The sequence derives from a man between 40 and 49 years old who had recovered from COVID-19. The chain couples TRBV14 to TRBJ1-3, with 10 junctional bases fitting TRBD1. The sequencing sample was made of PBMCs or T cells enriched from blood (not recorded which). The CDR3 protein: CASRGTGAGNTIYF. At the DNA level, the sequence is TGTGCCAGCAGGGGGACAGGGGCTGGAAACACCATATATTTT. Extended through the reference TRBV14 and TRBJ1-3 proteins, this CDR3 yields the full variable domain: EAGVTQFPSHSVIEKGQTVTLRCDPISGHDNLYWYRRVMGKEIKFLLHFVKESKQDESGMPNNRFLAERTGGTYSTLKVQPAELEDSGVYFCASRGTGAGNTIYFGEGSWLTVV.